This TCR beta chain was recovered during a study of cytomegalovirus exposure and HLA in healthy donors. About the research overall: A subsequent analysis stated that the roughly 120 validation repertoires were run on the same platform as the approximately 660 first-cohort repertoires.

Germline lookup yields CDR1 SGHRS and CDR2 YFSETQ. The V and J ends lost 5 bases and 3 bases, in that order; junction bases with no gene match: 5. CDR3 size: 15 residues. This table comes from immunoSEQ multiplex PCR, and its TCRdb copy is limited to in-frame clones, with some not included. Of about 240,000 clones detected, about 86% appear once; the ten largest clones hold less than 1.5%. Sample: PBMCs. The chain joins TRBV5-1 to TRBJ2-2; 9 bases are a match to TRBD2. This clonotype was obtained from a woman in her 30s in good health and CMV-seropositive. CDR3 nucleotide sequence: TGCGCCAGCAGGTCGCGGGAGGGGTACACCGGGGAGCTGTTTTTT. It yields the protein CASRSREGYTGELFF.